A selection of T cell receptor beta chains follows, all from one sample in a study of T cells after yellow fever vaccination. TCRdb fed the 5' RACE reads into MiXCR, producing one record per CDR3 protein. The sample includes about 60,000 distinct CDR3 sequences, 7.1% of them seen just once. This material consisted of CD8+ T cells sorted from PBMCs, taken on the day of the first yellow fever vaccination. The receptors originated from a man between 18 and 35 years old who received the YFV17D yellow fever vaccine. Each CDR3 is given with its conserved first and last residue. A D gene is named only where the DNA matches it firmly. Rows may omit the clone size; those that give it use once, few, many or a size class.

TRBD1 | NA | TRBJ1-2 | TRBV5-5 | CASSPSDRGLYGYTF | TGTGCCAGCAGCCCTTCCGACAGGGGCCTCTATGGCTACACCTTC
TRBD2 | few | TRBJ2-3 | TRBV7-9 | CASRPLSGGAGGDTQYF | TGTGCCAGCAGACCGCTGAGCGGGGGGGCCGGTGGGGATACGCAGTATTTT
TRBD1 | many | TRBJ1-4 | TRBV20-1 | CSARTLQGTDEKLFF | TGCAGTGCTAGAACCTTACAGGGGACAGATGAAAAACTGTTTTTT
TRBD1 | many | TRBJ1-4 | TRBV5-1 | CASSSGQGQEKLFF | TGCGCCAGCAGCAGCGGACAGGGGCAGGAAAAACTGTTTTTT
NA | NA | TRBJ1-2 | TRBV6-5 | CASSWDNENYGYTF | TGTGCCAGCAGTTGGGACAACGAAAACTATGGCTACACCTTC
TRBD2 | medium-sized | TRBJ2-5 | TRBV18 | CASSPKAYVVAGKETQYF | TGTGCCAGCTCACCGAAGGCCTACGTGGTAGCGGGGAAAGAGACCCAGTACTTC
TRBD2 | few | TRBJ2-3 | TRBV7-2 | CASSLGLAGGNTQYF | TGTGCCAGCAGCTTGGGACTAGCGGGGGGTAATACGCAGTATTTT
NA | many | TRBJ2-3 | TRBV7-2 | CASSYTGASATTQYF | TGTGCCAGCAGCTACACCGGGGCCTCCGCGACTACGCAGTATTTT
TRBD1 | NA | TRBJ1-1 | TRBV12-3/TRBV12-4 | CASSSSTGGVDEAFF | TGTGCCAGCAGTTCCTCAACAGGGGGCGTGGATGAAGCTTTCTTT
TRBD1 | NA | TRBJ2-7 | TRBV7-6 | CASSLGVVGRPGQGQRNEQYF | TGTGCCAGCAGCTTAGGTGTAGTGGGTAGGCCGGGACAGGGGCAAAGGAACGAGCAGTACTTC
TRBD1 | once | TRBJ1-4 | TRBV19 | CASRTRQGKDEKLFF | TGTGCCAGTAGGACTCGACAGGGAAAAGATGAAAAACTGTTTTTT
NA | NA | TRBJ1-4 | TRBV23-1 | CASRTTGEKLFF | TGCGCCAGCAGAACGACTGGCGAAAAACTGTTTTTT
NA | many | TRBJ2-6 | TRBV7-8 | CASSLVPGVGANVLTF | TGTGCCAGCAGCTTAGTGCCGGGGGTTGGGGCCAACGTCCTGACTTTC
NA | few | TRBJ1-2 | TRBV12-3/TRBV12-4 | CASSPQPAARGYTF | TGTGCCAGCAGTCCTCAACCGGCCGCCCGGGGCTACACCTTC
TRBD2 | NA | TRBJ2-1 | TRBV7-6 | CASSPSGGEYNEQFF | TGTGCCAGCAGCCCCAGCGGGGGGGAATACAATGAGCAGTTCTTC
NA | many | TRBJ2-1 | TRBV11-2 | CASSFMGEQFF | TGTGCCAGCAGCTTTATGGGGGAGCAGTTCTTC